This T cell receptor (beta chain) was captured in a study of shared clonotypes between healthy human individuals. Study-wide background: The study enrolled two women and three men aged 18 to 49.

On this clone: Antigen specificity is unknown.

Overall study findings and caveats: Compared with memory subsets, naive subsets generally had larger estimated richness. The study's rarefaction showed incomplete sorted-subset sequencing despite large depth. Limited genetic and exposure-history diversity came from having few donors.

Assay: immunoSEQ multiplex PCR; the TCRdb copy retains only in-frame clones and omits some. The data contain hundreds of thousands of clones, 73% of them seen just once; the ten biggest clones take up about 1.8%. The sample taken for sequencing was memory CD4+ T cells sorted from blood. Subset described: CD45RA-negative fraction. This TCR derives from a woman in her 30s in good health.

The CDR3 spells CASSSGFHVGGYGYTF. The CDR3 coding sequence is TGTGCCAGTAGTTCGGGTTTTCACGTTGGGGGGTATGGCTACACCTTC. J is TRBJ1-2 and V is TRBV19; the D gene is possibly TRBD1 (5 bases). Germline CDR1 LNHDA, CDR2 SQIVND (reference sequence). The ends were cut back, 5 bases at V and 5 bases at J, with 21 bases in the middle. The CDR3 has 16 residues. The entire variable domain, with the rest obtained from reference TRBV19 and TRBJ1-2, is as follows: DGGITQSPKYLFRKEGQNVTLSCEQNLNHDAMYWYRQDPGQGLRLIYYSQIVNDFQKGDIAEGYSVSREKKESFPLTVTSAQKNPTAFYLCASSSGFHVGGYGYTFGSGTRLTVV.